The subject of this entry is one T cell receptor beta chain. The target antigen is unknown. The data belong to a study of early T cells in non-severe SARS-CoV-2 infection. Each CDR3 protein gets one entry after TCRdb re-called the 5' RACE reads with MiXCR. Seen here are 80,000 to 95,000 distinct CDR3 sequences, 16% observed once, and the top ten hold 4.5% to 6%. General observations from the study: The study's VDJdb matching favored anti-spike CD8 responses and missed private and CD4 specificities.

CDR3 length: 15 amino acids. Germline values: CDR1 MDHEN, CDR2 SYDVKM. The V gene end was trimmed by 6 bases and the J gene end by 6 bases; junction bases not matched to a gene: 14. The sequence was obtained from an adult who was a healthcare worker with PCR-confirmed SARS-CoV-2 infection or an uninfected control (not recorded which). The sample consisted of whole blood, taken at baseline. The genes are TRBV28 and TRBJ2-7, with 7 bases lining up with TRBD2. CDR3 region: CASSHGAGFDSEQYF. Written as DNA, the CDR3 is TGTGCCAGCAGCCATGGAGCGGGATTCGACTCCGAGCAGTACTTC.